This T cell receptor beta chain originates from a study of blood T cells in healthy people across ages. The V gene's germline CDR1 is MNHEY and CDR2 SMNVEV (reference sequence). The CDR3 length is 15 residues. Trimming took off 3 bases at V and 0 bases at J, with 10 bases between the two ends. A second roughly 6 to 12 cycle PCR used barcoded and J-beta primers. Via MiXCR, TCRdb re-called the 5' RACE reads, giving one row per CDR3 protein. Among about 800,000 distinct CDR3 sequences listed, 20% to 25% were seen once. A further study also used this sample, focusing on T cells of mothers and their children.

The clonotype comes from a boy aged 5-17 years in good health. The sequenced sample was blood. This chain connects TRBV27 to TRBJ2-3; D gene uncertain. CDR3 DNA: TGTGCCAGCAGTTTTCGGCGCGGAAGCACAGATACGCAGTATTTT. Protein product: CASSFRRGSTDTQYF.